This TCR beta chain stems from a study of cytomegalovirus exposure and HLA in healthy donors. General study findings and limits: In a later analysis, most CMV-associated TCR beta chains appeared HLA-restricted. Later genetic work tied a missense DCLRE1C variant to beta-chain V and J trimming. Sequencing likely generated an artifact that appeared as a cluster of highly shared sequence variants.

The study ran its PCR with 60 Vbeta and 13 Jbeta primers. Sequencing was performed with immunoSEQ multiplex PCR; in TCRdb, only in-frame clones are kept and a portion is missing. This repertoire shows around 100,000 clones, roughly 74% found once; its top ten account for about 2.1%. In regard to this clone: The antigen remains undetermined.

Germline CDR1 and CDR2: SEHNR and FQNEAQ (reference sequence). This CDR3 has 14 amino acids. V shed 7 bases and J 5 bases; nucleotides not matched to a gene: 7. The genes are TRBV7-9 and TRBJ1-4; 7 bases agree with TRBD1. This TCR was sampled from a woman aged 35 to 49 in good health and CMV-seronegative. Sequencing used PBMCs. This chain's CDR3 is CASTAGTANEKLFF. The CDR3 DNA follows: TGTGCCAGCACCGCCGGGACAGCAAATGAAAAACTGTTTTTT.